Listed here are 6 T cell receptor beta chains from one sample, sequenced in a study of blood T cell repertoires in COVID-19. Generated by immunoSEQ multiplex PCR, the TCRdb table keeps only in-frame clones and is missing some. The sample yields a few hundred thousand clones, about 90% seen once. The material sequenced was PBMCs or T cells enriched from blood (not recorded which). The origin of the receptors is a young woman who had recovered from COVID-19.

The chain is built from TRBV28 and TRBJ2-7, with 7 bases fitting TRBD1. Per the germline V gene, CDR1 is MDHEN and CDR2 is SYDVKM. V gave up 8 bases and J gave up 0 bases; unmatched junction bases: 7. The CDR3 contains 14 residues. CDR3 DNA: TGTGCCAGCCTATCCGGGACAGACTCCTACGAGCAGTACTTC. As protein: CASLSGTDSYEQYF.

The J gene is TRBJ2-5, the V gene TRBV5-1; the match to TRBD2 covers 9 bases. The germline CDR1 and CDR2 sequences are SGHRS and YFSETQ. V was clipped by 3 bases and J by 4 bases; unmatched bases: 10. CDR3 length equals 16 residues. The CDR3 protein is CASSSGTRGGGETQYF. The CDR3 DNA reads TGCGCCAGCAGCTCCGGGACTCGCGGGGGGGGAGAGACCCAGTACTTC.

In regard to this clone: In the same sample, other DNA sequences code for this CDR3. The chain has TRBV27 and TRBJ2-7; 14 nucleotides line up with TRBD2. The V gene's germline CDR1 is MNHEY and CDR2 SMNVEV (reference sequence). CDR3 length equals 14 residues. The V gene end was trimmed by 5 bases and the J gene end by 4 bases; junction bases not matched to a gene: 1. The CDR3 region is CASSGTSGSYEQYF. The CDR3 DNA reads TGTGCCAGCAGTGGGACTAGCGGGAGTTACGAGCAGTACTTC.

This clone has more than one count but fewer than ten. The CDR3 loop reads CASSNTGTSGYNEQFF. CDR3 bases: TGTGCCAGCAGCAACACCGGGACTAGCGGATACAATGAGCAGTTCTTC. This rearrangement joins TRBV7-3 to TRBJ2-1, with 11 bases that match TRBD2. Germline assignment: CDR1 SGHTA and CDR2 FQGTGA. V was pared by 5 bases and J by 4 bases, with 7 bases of the junction left unmatched. The CDR3 runs to 16 residues.

With respect to this clone: Other DNA sequences of this sample code for an identical CDR3. The V call is TRBV7-9, the J call TRBJ2-7, with D possibly being TRBD2 (6 bases). Trimming stripped 0 bases from V and 1 base from J, with 7 bases between. The CDR3 has 14 residues. Germline CDR1 SEHNR, CDR2 FQNEAQ (reference sequence). The CDR3 region is CASSLAGTSYEQYF. The CDR3 coding sequence is TGTGCCAGCAGCTTAGCCGGGACTTCCTACGAGCAGTACTTC.

The chain has TRBV5-6 and TRBJ2-1; no clear D gene. CDR1 SGHDT and CDR2 YYEEEE come from the germline V gene. Trimming took 6 bases from V and 0 from J, leaving 13 bases between them. This CDR3 is built from 15 residues. CDR3 DNA: TGTGCCAGCATCCAACTCGCGAGCTCCTACAATGAGCAGTTCTTC. This encodes CASIQLASSYNEQFF.